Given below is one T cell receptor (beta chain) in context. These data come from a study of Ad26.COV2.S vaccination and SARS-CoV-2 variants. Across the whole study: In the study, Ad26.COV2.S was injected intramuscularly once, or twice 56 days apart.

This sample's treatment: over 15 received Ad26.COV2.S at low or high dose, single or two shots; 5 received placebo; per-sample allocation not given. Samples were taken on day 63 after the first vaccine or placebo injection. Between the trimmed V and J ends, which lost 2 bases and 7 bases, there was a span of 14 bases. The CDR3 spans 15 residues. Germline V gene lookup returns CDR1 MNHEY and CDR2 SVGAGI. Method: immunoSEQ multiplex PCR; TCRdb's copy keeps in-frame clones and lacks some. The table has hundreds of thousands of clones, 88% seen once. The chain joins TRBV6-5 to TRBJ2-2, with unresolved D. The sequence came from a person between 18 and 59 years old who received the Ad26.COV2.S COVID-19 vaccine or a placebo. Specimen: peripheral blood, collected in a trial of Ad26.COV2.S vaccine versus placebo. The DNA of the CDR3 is TGTGCCAGCAGTTACCGTGGCCAGACCTTCGGGGAGCTGTTTTTT. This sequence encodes CASSYRGQTFGELFF.